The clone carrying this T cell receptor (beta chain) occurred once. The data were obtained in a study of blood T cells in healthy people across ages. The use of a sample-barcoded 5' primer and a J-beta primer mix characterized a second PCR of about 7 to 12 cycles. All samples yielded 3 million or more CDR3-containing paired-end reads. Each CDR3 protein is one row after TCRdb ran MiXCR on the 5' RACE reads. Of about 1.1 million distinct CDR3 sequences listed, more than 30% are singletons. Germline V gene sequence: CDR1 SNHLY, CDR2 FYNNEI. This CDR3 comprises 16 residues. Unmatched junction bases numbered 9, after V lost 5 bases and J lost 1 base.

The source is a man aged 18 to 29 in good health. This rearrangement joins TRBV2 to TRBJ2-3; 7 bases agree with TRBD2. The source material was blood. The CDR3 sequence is CASSYIPSGGTDTQYF. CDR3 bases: TGTGCCAGCAGTTACATACCTAGCGGCGGCACAGATACGCAGTATTTT.